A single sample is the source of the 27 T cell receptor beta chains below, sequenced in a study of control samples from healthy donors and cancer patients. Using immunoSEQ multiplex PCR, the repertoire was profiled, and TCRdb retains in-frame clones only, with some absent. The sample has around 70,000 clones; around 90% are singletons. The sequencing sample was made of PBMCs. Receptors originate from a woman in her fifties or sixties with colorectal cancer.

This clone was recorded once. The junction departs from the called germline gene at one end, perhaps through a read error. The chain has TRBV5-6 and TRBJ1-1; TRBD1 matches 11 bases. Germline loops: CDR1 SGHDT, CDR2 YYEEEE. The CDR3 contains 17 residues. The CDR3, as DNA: TGTGCCAGCAGCTTGTTCGGACAGGGGGCGCTGAAAACTGAAGCTTTCTTT. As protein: CASSLFGQGALKTEAFF.

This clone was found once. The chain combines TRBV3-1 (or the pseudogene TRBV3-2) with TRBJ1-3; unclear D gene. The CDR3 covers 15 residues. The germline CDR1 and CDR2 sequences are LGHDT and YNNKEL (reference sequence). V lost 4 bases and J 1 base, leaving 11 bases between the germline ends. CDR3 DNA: TGTGCCAGCAGCCTAAGGTCAACTTCTGGAAACACCATATATTTT. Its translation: CASSLRSTSGNTIYF.

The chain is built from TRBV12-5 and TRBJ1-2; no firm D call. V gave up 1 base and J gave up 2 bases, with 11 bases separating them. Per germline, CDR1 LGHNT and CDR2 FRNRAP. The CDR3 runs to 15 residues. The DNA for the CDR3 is TGTGCTAGTGGTTTGGAAGACGGTCAGAACTATGGCTACACCTTC. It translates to CASGLEDGQNYGYTF.

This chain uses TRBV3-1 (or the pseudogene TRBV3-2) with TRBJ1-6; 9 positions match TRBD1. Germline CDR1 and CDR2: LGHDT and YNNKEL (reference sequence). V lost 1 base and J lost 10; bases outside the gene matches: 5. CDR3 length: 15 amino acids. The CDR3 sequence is CASSQVGQGISPLHF. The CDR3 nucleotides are TGTGCCAGCAGCCAAGTTGGACAGGGGATATCACCCCTCCACTTT.

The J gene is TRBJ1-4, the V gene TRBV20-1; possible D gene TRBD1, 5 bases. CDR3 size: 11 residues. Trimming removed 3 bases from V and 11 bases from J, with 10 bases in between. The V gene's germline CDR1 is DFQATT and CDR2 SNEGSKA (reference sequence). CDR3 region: CSASGGVKLFF. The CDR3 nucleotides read TGCAGTGCTAGTGGGGGGGTCAAACTGTTTTTT.

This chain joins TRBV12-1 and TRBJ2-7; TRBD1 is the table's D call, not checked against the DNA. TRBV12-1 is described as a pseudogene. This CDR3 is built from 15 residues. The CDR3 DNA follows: TGTGCCAGCAGCTTTACAGGGCTCTCCTCCTACGAGCAGTACGTC. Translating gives CASSFTGLSSYEQYV.

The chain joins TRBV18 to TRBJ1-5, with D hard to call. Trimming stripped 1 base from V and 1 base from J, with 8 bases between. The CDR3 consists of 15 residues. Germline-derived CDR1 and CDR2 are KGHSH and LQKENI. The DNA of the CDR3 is TGTGCCAGCTCACCACAGGGAGGGAGCAATCAGCCCCAGCATTTT. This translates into CASSPQGGSNQPQHF.

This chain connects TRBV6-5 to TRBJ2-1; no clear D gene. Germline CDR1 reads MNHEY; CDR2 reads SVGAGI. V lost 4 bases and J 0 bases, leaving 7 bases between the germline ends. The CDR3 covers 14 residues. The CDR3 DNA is TGTGCCAGCAGTTTTTCCCGCTCCTACAATGAGCAGTTCTTC. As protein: CASSFSRSYNEQFF.

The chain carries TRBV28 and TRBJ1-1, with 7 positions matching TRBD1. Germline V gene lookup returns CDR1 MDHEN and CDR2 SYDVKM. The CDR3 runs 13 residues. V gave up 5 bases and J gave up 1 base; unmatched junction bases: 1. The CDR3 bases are TGTGCCAGCAGTCGGACAGGGAACACTGAAGCTTTCTTT. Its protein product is CASSRTGNTEAFF.

The CDR3 nucleotides are TGTGCCAGCAGCCCCTGGGGTTTCGGAGGGCCCGGGGAGCTGTTTTTT. Protein sequence: CASSPWGFGGPGELFF. The rearrangement joins TRBV7-3 to TRBJ2-2; tentatively, D is TRBD2 (6 bases). The V end lost 5 bases, the J end lost 6 bases, and 19 bases lay between the germline ends. Germline CDR1 SGHTA, CDR2 FQGTGA. The CDR3 spans 16 residues.

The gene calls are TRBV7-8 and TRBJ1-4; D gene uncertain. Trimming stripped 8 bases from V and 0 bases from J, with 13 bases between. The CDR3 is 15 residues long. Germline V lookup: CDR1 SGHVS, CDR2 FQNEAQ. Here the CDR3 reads CASASVGTTNEKLFF. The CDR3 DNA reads TGTGCCAGCGCTTCGGTAGGCACAACTAATGAAAAACTGTTTTTT.

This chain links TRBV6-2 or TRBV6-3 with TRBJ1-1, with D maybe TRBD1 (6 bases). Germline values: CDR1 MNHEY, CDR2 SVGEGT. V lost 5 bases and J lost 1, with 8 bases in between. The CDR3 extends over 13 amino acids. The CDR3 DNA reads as TGTGCCAGCAGTCCGGGACAGAACACTGAAGCTTTCTTT. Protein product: CASSPGQNTEAFF.

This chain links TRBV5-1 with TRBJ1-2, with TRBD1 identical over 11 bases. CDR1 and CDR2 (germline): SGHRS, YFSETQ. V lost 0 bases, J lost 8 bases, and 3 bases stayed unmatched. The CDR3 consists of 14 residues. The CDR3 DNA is TGCGCCAGCAGCTTGGGGGACAGGGGGAGAGGCTACACCTTC. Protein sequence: CASSLGDRGRGYTF.

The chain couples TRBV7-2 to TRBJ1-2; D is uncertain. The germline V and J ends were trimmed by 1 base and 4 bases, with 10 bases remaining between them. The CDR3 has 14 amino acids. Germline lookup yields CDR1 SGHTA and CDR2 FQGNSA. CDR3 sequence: CASSLVGKVYGYTF. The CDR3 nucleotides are TGTGCCAGCAGCTTAGTGGGGAAGGTCTATGGCTACACCTTC.

CDR3 region: CASREDLLNTEAFF. DNA for the CDR3: TGCGCCAGCAGGGAAGACCTTCTGAACACTGAAGCTTTCTTT. The rearrangement uses TRBV10-2 and TRBJ1-1; D gene uncertain. The CDR3 has 14 residues. Germline V gene sequence: CDR1 WSHSY, CDR2 SAAADI. With 6 bases removed from V and 0 bases from J, the gap between germline ends came to 11 bases.

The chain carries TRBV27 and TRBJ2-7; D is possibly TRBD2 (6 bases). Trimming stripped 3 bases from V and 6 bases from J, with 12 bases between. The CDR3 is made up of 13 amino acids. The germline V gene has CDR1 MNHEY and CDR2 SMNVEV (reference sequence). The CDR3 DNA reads TGTGCCAGCAGTTTCTTTAGGGGAGGCGAGCAGTACGTC. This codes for CASSFFRGGEQYV.

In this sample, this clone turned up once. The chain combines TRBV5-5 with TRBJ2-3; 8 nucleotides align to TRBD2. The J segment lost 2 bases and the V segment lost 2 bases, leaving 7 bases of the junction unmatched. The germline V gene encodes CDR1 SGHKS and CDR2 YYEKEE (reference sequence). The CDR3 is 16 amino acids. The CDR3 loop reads CASSFQPGLATDTQYF. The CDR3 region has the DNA TGTGCCAGCAGCTTCCAACCAGGACTAGCCACAGATACGCAGTATTTT.

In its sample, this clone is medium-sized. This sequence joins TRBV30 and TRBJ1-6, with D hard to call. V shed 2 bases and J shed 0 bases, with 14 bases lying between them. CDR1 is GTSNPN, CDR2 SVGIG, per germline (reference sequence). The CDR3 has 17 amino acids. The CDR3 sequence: CAWSREKGSSYNSPLHF. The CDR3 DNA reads TGTGCCTGGAGTAGGGAAAAAGGGAGCTCCTATAATTCACCCCTCCACTTT.

The CDR3 DNA is TGTGCCACCAGCGTAGGACGGCTGAACACTGAAGCTTTCTTT. Translating gives CATSVGRLNTEAFF. The chain is built from TRBV15 and TRBJ1-1; no clear D. Germline loops: CDR1 LNHNV, CDR2 YYDKDF (reference sequence). The CDR3 runs 14 residues. Trimming shortened V by 5 bases and J by 0 bases, and 10 bases separated the two germline ends. The whole variable domain, remainder taken from reference TRBV15 and TRBJ1-1, is DAMVIQNPRYQVTQFGKPVTLSCSQTLNHNVMYWYQQKSSQAPKLLFHYYDKDFNNEADTPDNFQSRRPNTSFCFLDIRSPGLGDTAMYLCATSVGRLNTEAFFGQGTRLTVV.

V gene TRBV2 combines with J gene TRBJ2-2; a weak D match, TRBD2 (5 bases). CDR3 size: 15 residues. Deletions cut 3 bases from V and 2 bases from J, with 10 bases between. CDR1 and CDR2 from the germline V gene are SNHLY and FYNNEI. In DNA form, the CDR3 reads TGTGCCAGCAGTGACGCGGGCGGCAACACCGGGGAGCTGTTTTTT. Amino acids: CASSDAGGNTGELFF. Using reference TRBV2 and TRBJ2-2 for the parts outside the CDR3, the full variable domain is EPEVTQTPSHQVTQMGQEVILRCVPISNHLYFYWYRQILGQKVEFLVSFYNNEISEKSEIFDDQFSVERPDGSNFTLKIRSTKLEDSAMYFCASSDAGGNTGELFFGEGSRLTVL.

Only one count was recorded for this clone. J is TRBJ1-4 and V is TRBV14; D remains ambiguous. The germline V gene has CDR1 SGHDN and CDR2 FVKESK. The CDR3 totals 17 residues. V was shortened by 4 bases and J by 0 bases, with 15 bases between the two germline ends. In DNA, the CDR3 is TGTGCCAGCAGCCTAACCCCCGCCGGCGCAACTAATGAAAAACTGTTTTTT. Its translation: CASSLTPAGATNEKLFF.

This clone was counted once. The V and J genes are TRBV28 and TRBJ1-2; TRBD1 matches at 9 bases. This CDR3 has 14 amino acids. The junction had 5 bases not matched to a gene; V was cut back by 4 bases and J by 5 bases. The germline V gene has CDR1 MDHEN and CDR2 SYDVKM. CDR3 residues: CASSSTGTGYGYTF. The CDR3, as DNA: TGTGCCAGCAGTTCCACCGGGACAGGGTATGGCTACACCTTC.

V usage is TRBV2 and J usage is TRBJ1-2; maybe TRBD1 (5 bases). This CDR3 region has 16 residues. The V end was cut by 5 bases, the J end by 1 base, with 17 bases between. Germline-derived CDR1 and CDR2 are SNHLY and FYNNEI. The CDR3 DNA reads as TGTGCCAGCAGTCATATCGGAACAGGCATTAACTATGGCTACACCTTC. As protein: CASSHIGTGINYGYTF. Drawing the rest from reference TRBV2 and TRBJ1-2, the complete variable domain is EPEVTQTPSHQVTQMGQEVILRCVPISNHLYFYWYRQILGQKVEFLVSFYNNEISEKSEIFDDQFSVERPDGSNFTLKIRSTKLEDSAMYFCASSHIGTGINYGYTFGSGTRLTVV.

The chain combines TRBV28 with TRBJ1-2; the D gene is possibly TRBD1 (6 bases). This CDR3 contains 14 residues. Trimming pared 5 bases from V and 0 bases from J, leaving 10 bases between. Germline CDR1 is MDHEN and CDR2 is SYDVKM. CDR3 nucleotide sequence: TGTGCCAGCAGTCTCGGGACATCTAACTATGGCTACACCTTC. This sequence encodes CASSLGTSNYGYTF.

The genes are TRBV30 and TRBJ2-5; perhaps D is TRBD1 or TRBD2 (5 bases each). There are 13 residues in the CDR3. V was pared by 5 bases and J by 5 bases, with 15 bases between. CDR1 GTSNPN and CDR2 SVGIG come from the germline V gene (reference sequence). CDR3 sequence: CAWGRDPRETQYF. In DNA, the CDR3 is TGTGCCTGGGGCCGGGACCCGAGGGAGACCCAGTACTTC.

The CDR3 sequence is CASSRRLQITNTGELFF. The CDR3 coding sequence is TGCGCCAGCAGCCGAAGACTTCAGATTACAAACACCGGGGAGCTGTTTTTT. The chain links TRBV4-3 to TRBJ2-2; no firm D call. Germline assignment: CDR1 LGHNA and CDR2 YSLEER. CDR3 length: 17 residues. V lost 4 bases to trimming and J lost 2 bases, with 17 bases between them.

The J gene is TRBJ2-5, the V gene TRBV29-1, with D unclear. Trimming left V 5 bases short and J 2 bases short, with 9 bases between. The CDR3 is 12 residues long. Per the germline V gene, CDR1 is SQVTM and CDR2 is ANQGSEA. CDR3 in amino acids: CSVLSPQETQYF. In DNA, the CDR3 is TGCAGCGTTCTCAGTCCGCAAGAGACCCAGTACTTC.